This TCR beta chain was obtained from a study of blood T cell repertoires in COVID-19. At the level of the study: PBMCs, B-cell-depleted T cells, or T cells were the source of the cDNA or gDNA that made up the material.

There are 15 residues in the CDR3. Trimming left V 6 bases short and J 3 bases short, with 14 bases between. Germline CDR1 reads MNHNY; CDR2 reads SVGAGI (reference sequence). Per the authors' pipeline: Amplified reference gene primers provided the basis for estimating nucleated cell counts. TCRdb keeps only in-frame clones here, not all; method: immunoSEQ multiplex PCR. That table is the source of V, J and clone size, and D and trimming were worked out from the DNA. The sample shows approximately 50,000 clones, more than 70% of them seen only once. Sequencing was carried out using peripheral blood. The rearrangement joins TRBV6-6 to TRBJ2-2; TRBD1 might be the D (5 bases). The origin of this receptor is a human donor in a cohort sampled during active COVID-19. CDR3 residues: CASRTQGAYTGELFF. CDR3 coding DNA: TGTGCCAGCAGGACCCAAGGGGCGTACACCGGGGAGCTGTTTTTT.